The sequence of this T cell receptor (beta chain) was determined in a study of somatic mutations in cytotoxic T cells in rheumatoid arthritis. Study in general: Several of the V beta antibody-stained T-cell populations were flow-sorted at nearly 100% purity; V beta1+ cells were among them and were sequenced for TCRB. Points from the study as a whole: Relative to age-matched healthy controls, rheumatoid arthritis patients did not differ significantly in CD8+ T-cell clonality.

The study pulled out CD4+ and CD8+ cells with positive magnetic bead selection and then checked their purity by flow cytometry. CDR3 size: 14 residues. CDR1 and CDR2 from the germline V gene are MNHNY and SVGAGI (reference sequence). Trimming left V 0 bases short and J 9 bases short, with 15 bases between. Assay used: immunoSEQ multiplex PCR; TCRdb lists only in-frame clones, some missing. The table has approximately 11,000 clones, roughly 70% seen once. Turning to this clone: What it binds is not known.

The rearrangement joins TRBV6-6 to TRBJ2-7, with D possibly being TRBD1 or TRBD2 (5 bases each). Sample: CD8+ T cells sorted from blood. This TCR was sampled from an adult with rheumatoid arthritis. CDR3 nucleotides: TGTGCCAGCAGTTACTCGAATTCCGGGGACGGGCAGTACTTC. Translation: CASSYSNSGDGQYF.